This TCR beta chain was identified during a study of T cell changes during pregnancy in multiple sclerosis. Trimming left V 1 base short and J 1 base short, with 10 bases between. The CDR3 extends over 15 amino acids. CDR1 is LGHNA and CDR2 is YSLEER in the germline V gene. Generated by immunoSEQ multiplex PCR, the TCRdb table keeps only in-frame clones and is missing some. The data contain under 50,000 clones, over 90% of them seen just once; the ten biggest clones take up 5% to 7%. This chain connects TRBV4-3 to TRBJ1-1, with TRBD1 as a possible D gene (5 bases). The source is a female donor with multiple sclerosis, enrolled in a pregnancy study. The sequenced sample was CD8+ T cells from peripheral blood mononuclear cells, obtained in the first trimester of pregnancy. The CDR3 spells CASSQGVGGNTEAFF. The CDR3 DNA follows: TGCGCCAGCAGCCAAGGTGTGGGGGGGAACACTGAAGCTTTCTTT.